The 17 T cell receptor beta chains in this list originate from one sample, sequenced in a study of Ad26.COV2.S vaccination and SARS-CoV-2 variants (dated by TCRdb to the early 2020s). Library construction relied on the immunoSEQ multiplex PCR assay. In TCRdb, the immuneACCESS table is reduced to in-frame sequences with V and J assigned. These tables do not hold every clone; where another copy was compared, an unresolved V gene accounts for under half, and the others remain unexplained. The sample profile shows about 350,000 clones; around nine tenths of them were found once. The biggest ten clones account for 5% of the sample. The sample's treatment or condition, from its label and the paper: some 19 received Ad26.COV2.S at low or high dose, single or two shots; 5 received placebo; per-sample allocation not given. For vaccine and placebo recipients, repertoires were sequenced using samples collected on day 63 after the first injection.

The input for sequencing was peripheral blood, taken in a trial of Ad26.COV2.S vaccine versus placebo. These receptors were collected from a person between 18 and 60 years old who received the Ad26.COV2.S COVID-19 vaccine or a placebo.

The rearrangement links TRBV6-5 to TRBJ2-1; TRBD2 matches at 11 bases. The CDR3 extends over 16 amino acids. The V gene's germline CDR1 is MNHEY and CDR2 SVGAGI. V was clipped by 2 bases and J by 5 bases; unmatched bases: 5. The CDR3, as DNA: TGTGCCAGCAGTTACCACGGGACTAGCGGAAACAATGAGCAGTTCTTC. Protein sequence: CASSYHGTSGNNEQFF.

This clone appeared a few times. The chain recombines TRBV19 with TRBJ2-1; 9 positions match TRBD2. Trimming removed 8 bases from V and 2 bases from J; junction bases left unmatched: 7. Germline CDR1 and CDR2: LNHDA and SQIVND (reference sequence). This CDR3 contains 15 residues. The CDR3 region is CASAKGTSPYNEQFF. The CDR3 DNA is TGTGCCAGTGCCAAGGGGACTAGCCCCTACAATGAGCAGTTCTTC.

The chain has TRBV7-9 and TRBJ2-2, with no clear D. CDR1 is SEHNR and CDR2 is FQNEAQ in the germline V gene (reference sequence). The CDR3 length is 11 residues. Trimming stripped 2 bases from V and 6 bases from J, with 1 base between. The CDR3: CASSLSGELFF. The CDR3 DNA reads TGTGCCAGCAGCTTATCCGGGGAGCTGTTTTTT.

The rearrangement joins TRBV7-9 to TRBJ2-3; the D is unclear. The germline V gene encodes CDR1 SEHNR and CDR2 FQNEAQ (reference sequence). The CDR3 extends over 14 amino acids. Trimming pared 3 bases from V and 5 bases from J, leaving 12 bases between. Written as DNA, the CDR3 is TGTGCCAGCAGCTTTCAAGGAACCGGAGATACGCAGTATTTT. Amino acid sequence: CASSFQGTGDTQYF.

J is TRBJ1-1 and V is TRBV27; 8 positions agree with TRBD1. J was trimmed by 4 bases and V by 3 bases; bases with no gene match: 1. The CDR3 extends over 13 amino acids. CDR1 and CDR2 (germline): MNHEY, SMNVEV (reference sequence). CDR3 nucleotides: TGTGCCAGCAGTTTGACAGGGGCCACTGAAGCTTTCTTT. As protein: CASSLTGATEAFF.

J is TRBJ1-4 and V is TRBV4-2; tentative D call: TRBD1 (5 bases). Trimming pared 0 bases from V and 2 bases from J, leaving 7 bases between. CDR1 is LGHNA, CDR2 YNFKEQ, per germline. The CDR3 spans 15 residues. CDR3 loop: CASSQDEGTNEKLFF. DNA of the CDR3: TGTGCCAGCAGCCAAGACGAGGGGACTAATGAAAAACTGTTTTTT.

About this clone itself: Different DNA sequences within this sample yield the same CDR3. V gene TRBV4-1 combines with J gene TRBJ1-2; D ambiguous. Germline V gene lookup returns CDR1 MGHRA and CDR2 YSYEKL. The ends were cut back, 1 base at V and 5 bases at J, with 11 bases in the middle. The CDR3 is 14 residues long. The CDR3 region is CASSQVVSSYGYTF. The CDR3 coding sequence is TGCGCCAGCAGCCAAGTTGTGTCCTCTTATGGCTACACCTTC.

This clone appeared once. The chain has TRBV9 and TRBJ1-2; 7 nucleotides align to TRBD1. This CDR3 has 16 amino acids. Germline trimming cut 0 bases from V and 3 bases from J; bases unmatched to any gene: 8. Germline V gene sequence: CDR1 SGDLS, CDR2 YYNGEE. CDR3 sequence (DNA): TGTGCCAGCAGCGTAGATAGGGGGCAAGGCGACTATGGCTACACCTTC. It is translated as CASSVDRGQGDYGYTF.

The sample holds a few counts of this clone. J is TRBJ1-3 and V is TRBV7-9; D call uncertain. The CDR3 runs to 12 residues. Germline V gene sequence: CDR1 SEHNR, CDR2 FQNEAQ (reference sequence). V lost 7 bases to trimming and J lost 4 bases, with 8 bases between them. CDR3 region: CASTLGGNTIYF. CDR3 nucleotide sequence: TGTGCCAGCACCCTCGGGGGAAACACCATATATTTT.

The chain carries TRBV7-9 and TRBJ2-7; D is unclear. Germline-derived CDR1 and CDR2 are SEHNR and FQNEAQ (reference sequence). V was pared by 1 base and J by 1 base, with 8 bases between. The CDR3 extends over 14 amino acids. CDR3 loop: CASSLGINSYEQYF. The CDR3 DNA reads TGTGCCAGCAGCTTAGGTATTAATTCCTACGAGCAGTACTTC.

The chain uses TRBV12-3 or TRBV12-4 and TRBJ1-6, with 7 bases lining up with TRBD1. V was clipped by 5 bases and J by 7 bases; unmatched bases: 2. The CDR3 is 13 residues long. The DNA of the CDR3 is TGTGCCAGCAGTGGGACAGCAAATTCACCCCTCCACTTT. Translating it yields CASSGTANSPLHF.

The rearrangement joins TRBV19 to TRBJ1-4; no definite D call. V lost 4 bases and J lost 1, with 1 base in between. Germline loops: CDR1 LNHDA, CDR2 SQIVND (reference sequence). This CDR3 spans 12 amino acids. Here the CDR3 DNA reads TGTGCCAGTAGTAGAACTAATGAAAAACTGTTTTTT. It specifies CASSRTNEKLFF.

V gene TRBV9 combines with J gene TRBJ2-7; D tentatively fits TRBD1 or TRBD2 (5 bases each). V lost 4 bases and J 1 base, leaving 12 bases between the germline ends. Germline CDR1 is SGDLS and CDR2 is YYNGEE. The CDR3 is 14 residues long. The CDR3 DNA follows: TGTGCCAGCAGCAAACGGGACGGATCCTACGAGCAGTACTTC. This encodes CASSKRDGSYEQYF.

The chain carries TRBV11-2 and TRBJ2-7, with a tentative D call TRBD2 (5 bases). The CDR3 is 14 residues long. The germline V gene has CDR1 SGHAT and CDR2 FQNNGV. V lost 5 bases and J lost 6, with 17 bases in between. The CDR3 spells CASSLRSGSLEQYF. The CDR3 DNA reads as TGTGCCAGCAGCCTACGGTCTGGGAGCCTCGAGCAGTACTTC.

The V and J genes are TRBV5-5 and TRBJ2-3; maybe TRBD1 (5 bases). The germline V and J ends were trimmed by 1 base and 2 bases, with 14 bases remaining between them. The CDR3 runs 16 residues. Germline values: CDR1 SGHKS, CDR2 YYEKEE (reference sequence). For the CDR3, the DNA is TGTGCCAGCAGCTTGCTGCCAGGGCGTAACACAGATACGCAGTATTTT. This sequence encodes CASSLLPGRNTDTQYF.

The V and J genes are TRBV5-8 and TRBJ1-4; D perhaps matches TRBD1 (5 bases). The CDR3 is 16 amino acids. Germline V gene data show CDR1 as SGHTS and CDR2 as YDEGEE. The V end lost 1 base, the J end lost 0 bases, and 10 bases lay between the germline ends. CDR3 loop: CASSLPGGTTNEKLFF. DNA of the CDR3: TGTGCCAGCAGCTTGCCGGGGGGTACAACTAATGAAAAACTGTTTTTT. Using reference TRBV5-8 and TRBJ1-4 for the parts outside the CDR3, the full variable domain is EAGVTQSPTHLIKTRGQQATLRCSPISGHTSVYWYQQALGLGLQFLLWYDEGEERNRGNFPPRFSGRQFPNYSSELNVNALELEDSALYLCASSLPGGTTNEKLFFGSGTQLSVL.

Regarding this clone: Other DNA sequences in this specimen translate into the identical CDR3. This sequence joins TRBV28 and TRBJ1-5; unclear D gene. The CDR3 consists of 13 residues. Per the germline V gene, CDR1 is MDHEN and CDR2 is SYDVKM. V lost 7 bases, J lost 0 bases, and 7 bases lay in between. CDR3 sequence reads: CASKGYSNQPQHF. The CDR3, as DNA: TGTGCCAGCAAAGGGTATAGCAATCAGCCCCAGCATTTT.